A single sample gave rise to the 22 T cell receptor beta chains below, sequenced in a study of shared clonotypes between healthy human individuals. Sequenced by immunoSEQ multiplex PCR; TCRdb stores in-frame clones only, minus some. This table holds around 1.1 million clones, 70% to 80% found once. The sequencing sample was made of memory CD4+ T cells from PBMCs. Subset meaning: CD45RA-negative fraction. The receptors originated from a man aged 18 to 29 in good health. Some clones in this sample may be carry-over from other donors' samples.

The chain employs TRBV23-1 and TRBJ2-7; 7 nucleotides agree with TRBD2. TRBV23-1 belongs to the ORF category, with a function that is uncertain. This CDR3 has 14 residues. V was clipped by 8 bases and J by 4 bases; unmatched bases: 11. CDR3 protein: CASCAAGVKYEQYF. For the CDR3, the DNA is TGCGCCAGCTGCGCGGCGGGAGTCAAGTACGAGCAGTACTTC.

This clone was recorded once. In nucleotides, the CDR3 is TGTGCCAGCAGCTTCGATCGCCTAACCTACGAGCAGTACTTC. This codes for CASSFDRLTYEQYF. The chain couples TRBV5-6 to TRBJ2-7; D unresolved. Germline V gives CDR1 SGHDT, CDR2 YYEEEE. The CDR3 runs to 14 residues. Between the trimmed V and J ends, which lost 2 bases and 2 bases, there was a span of 11 bases.

This clone has only a few counts. The rearrangement uses TRBV10-3 and TRBJ1-1; 9 bases are a match to TRBD1. With 5 bases clipped from V and 4 bases from J, the junction kept 11 bases outside the gene matches. Germline loops: CDR1 ENHRY, CDR2 SYGVKD. CDR3 length equals 16 residues. CDR3 residues: CAISSGTGKSTTEAFF. In nucleotides, the CDR3 is TGTGCCATCAGTTCCGGGACAGGGAAAAGTACCACTGAAGCTTTCTTT.

The chain combines TRBV4-3 with TRBJ2-1; TRBD1 might be the D (5 bases). The CDR3 sequence is 16 residues long. With 0 bases removed from V and 3 bases from J, the gap between germline ends came to 12 bases. The germline CDR1 and CDR2 sequences are LGHNA and YSLEER. In nucleotides, the CDR3 is TGCGCCAGCAGCCAAGAGGGGTCTAGGGGCTACAATGAGCAGTTCTTC. Its translation: CASSQEGSRGYNEQFF.

This clone has a count of ten or more. Other nucleotide sequences in the sample specify the same CDR3. The chain recombines TRBV28 with TRBJ1-2; D gene uncertain. Trimming stripped 4 bases from V and 4 bases from J, with 13 bases between. The CDR3 totals 14 residues. Germline V CDR1 and CDR2: MDHEN, SYDVKM. This CDR3 is CASSSPSGGYGYTF. Written as DNA, the CDR3 is TGTGCCAGCAGTTCCCCTAGCGGTGGCTATGGCTACACCTTC.

The J gene is TRBJ1-3, the V gene TRBV5-1; 8 bases align to TRBD1. V dropped 3 bases and J dropped 1; count of bases not matched to a gene: 9. Germline lookup yields CDR1 SGHRS and CDR2 YFSETQ. The CDR3 is 17 residues long. This chain's CDR3 is CASSSSGQATSGNTIYF. In nucleotides, the CDR3 is TGCGCCAGCAGCTCTTCGGGACAGGCTACATCTGGAAACACCATATATTTT.

As concerns this clone: Other DNA variants within this sample encode the same CDR3. CDR3 sequence (DNA): TGCGCCAGCAGCGTGGGGAGCAATCAGCCCCAGCATTTT. Protein sequence: CASSVGSNQPQHF. The V and J genes are TRBV5-1 and TRBJ1-5; D unclear. V gave up 4 bases and J gave up 1 base, with 6 bases separating them. Germline V gene sequence: CDR1 SGHRS, CDR2 YFSETQ. The CDR3 contains 13 residues.

The CDR3 loop is CASALRQGATEAFF. The CDR3 DNA follows: TGTGCCAGCGCACTAAGACAGGGAGCCACTGAAGCTTTCTTT. The rearrangement links TRBV7-3 to TRBJ1-1, with 7 bases fitting TRBD1. V trimming: 8 bases; J trimming: 4 bases; junction bases outside the gene matches: 10. This CDR3 spans 14 amino acids. Germline CDR1 is SGHTA and CDR2 is FQGTGA.

V is TRBV10-3 and J is TRBJ2-5; maybe TRBD2 (5 bases). The length of the CDR3 is 15 residues. Germline V gene data show CDR1 as ENHRY and CDR2 as SYGVKD. V lost 2 bases and J 1 base, leaving 11 bases between the germline ends. The CDR3 nucleotides read TGTGCCATCAGTGAGGGAATTAGCGTCCAAGAGACCCAGTACTTC. It codes for CAISEGISVQETQYF.

The rearrangement links TRBV5-4 to TRBJ2-1, with D tentatively TRBD1 (6 bases). The CDR3 spans 14 residues. V dropped 1 base and J dropped 3 bases, with 8 bases sitting between them. Germline CDR1 and CDR2: SGHNT and YYREEE (reference sequence). CDR3 amino acids: CASSLRGSYNEQFF. DNA for the CDR3: TGTGCCAGCAGCTTGAGGGGGAGCTACAATGAGCAGTTCTTC.

This chain uses TRBV5-6 with TRBJ2-7; no clear D. Trimming took 2 bases from V and 0 from J, leaving 12 bases between them. Germline assignment: CDR1 SGHDT and CDR2 YYEEEE. The CDR3 runs 15 residues. The CDR3 loop reads CASSLRQAYSYEQYF. CDR3 coding DNA: TGTGCCAGCAGCTTACGACAAGCCTACTCCTACGAGCAGTACTTC.

This sequence joins TRBV7-6 and TRBJ1-2, with D unresolved. The germline V and J ends were trimmed by 1 base and 8 bases, with 8 bases remaining between them. This CDR3 contains 12 residues. Germline V gene data show CDR1 as SGHVS and CDR2 as FNYEAQ. The CDR3 coding sequence is TGTGCCAGCAGCTTAGATGGAAGCGGCTACACCTTC. This gives the protein CASSLDGSGYTF.

This clone was found a few times. The chain recombines TRBV7-6 with TRBJ1-5; tentatively, D is TRBD1 (5 bases). The CDR3 spans 15 residues. Germline values: CDR1 SGHVS, CDR2 FNYEAQ. V lost 1 base, J lost 6 bases, and 13 bases lay in between. The CDR3 DNA reads TGTGCCAGCAGCTTAGGAGGGGCCCAGGGTCAGCCCCAGCATTTT. Translation gives CASSLGGAQGQPQHF.

The chain combines TRBV6-5 with TRBJ2-7; no firm D call. The CDR3 consists of 14 residues. Trimming pared 0 bases from V and 5 bases from J, leaving 11 bases between. The germline V gene encodes CDR1 MNHEY and CDR2 SVGAGI. Written as DNA, the CDR3 is TGTGCCAGCAGTTACTCAAGAGTGGCTGACGAGCAGTACTTC. Translating gives CASSYSRVADEQYF.

The chain is built from TRBV28 and TRBJ1-4; D is uncertain. The CDR3 sequence is 15 residues long. V shed 3 bases and J shed 8 bases, with 16 bases lying between them. Germline loops: CDR1 MDHEN, CDR2 SYDVKM. The CDR3 loop reads CASSFGGPAREKLFF. DNA for the CDR3: TGTGCCAGCAGTTTCGGAGGACCAGCGCGCGAAAAACTGTTTTTT.

This clone has just a few counts. This chain links TRBV5-1 with TRBJ1-3; a possible D gene is TRBD1 (6 bases). This CDR3 has 15 amino acids. Trimming cost V 0 bases and J 2 bases, with 9 bases left between them. Germline CDR1 SGHRS, CDR2 YFSETQ. CDR3 in amino acids: CASSLDPGAGNTIYF. The CDR3 bases are TGCGCCAGCAGCTTGGATCCAGGGGCTGGAAACACCATATATTTT.

In this sample, this clone turned up a few times. V is TRBV10-3 and J is TRBJ1-1; no reliable D call. The CDR3 is 14 residues long. V shed 1 base and J shed 4 bases, with 10 bases lying between them. Germline V CDR1 and CDR2: ENHRY, SYGVKD. The CDR3 protein is CAISEYAIGTEAFF. The CDR3 region has the DNA TGTGCCATCAGTGAGTATGCCATAGGCACTGAAGCTTTCTTT.

The genes are TRBV6-5 and TRBJ2-7, with 7 bases lining up with TRBD1. The length of the CDR3 is 14 residues. Trimming took 0 bases from V and 7 from J; bases not matched to a gene: 6. From germline, CDR1 is MNHEY and CDR2 SVGAGI. CDR3 coding DNA: TGTGCCAGCAGTTACTCAGTGGGGACAGTTGAGCAGTACTTC. It encodes CASSYSVGTVEQYF.

Turning to this clone: This may come from a read error, since a much larger clone is one base off. This sample also contains other DNA sequences that code for the same CDR3. The chain carries TRBV7-3 and TRBJ2-1, with 12 nucleotides matching TRBD2. The CDR3 sequence is 15 residues long. Unmatched junction bases numbered 2, after V lost 3 bases and J lost 5 bases. Germline V gene data show CDR1 as SGHTA and CDR2 as FQGTGA. The CDR3 DNA sequence: TGTGCCAGCAGCTTCGGACTAGCGGGGAACAATGAGCAGTTCTTC. As protein: CASSFGLAGNNEQFF.

V and J are TRBV5-8 and TRBJ2-5, with unresolved D. The CDR3 has 12 amino acids. Germline loops: CDR1 SGHTS, CDR2 YDEGEE. V was cut by 7 bases and J by 7 bases, with 14 bases left in between. The CDR3 reads CASSSRIGTQYF. In nucleotides, the CDR3 is TGTGCCAGCTCCTCGCGCATAGGGACCCAGTACTTC.

V and J are TRBV18 and TRBJ2-1; TRBD2 aligns across 11 bases. J gave up 12 bases and V 4 bases, and 20 bases lay outside the gene matches. Germline V gives CDR1 KGHSH, CDR2 LQKENI. CDR3 length: 18 amino acids. The CDR3 reads CASSLQEFGLAGPIAQFF. For the CDR3, the DNA is TGTGCCAGCTCACTCCAAGAATTCGGACTAGCGGGCCCCATAGCGCAGTTCTTC.

Note on this clone: A far larger clone lies a single base away; this is likely a read error. This CDR3 fails to terminate in the conserved phenylalanine or tryptophan, so it likely reflects a read error. The V gene is TRBV30, the J gene TRBJ1-3, with D hard to call. V gave up 2 bases and J gave up 4 bases, with 3 bases separating them. Germline CDR1 reads GTSNPN; CDR2 reads SVGIG (reference sequence). The CDR3 totals 11 residues. CDR3 residues: CAWSWGNTIYL. The CDR3, as DNA: TGTGCCTGGAGTTGGGGAAACACCATATATCTT.